This is a list of T cell receptor beta chains from one sample in a study of shared clonotypes between healthy human individuals. The assay was immunoSEQ multiplex PCR, and TCRdb's table has in-frame clones only and misses some. Among 200,000 to 250,000 clones, approximately 70% were seen once, and the ten largest hold around 10%. Sequencing used memory CD4+ T cells sorted from blood. These receptors all come from a man aged 25-45 years in good health. Both conserved end residues are part of each CDR3. D genes are given only for firm matches. Clone size is given for some rows only: seen once, a few or many times, or a class if the clone is expanded.

d_gene	abundance	v_gene	j_gene	CDR3nt	CDR3aa
NA	NA	TRBV27	TRBJ2-2	TGTGCCAGCAGTTTGGGCGTGGACACCGGGGAGCTGTTTTTT	CASSLGVDTGELFF
NA	NA	TRBV23-1	TRBJ2-2	TGCGCCAGCAGTCAAGCGACTAACACCGGGGAGCTGTTTTTT	CASSQATNTGELFF
TRBD1	NA	TRBV15	TRBJ2-2	TGTGCCACCAGCAGAGTGTTGGTGACAGGGATCACCGGGGAGCTGTTTTTT	CATSRVLVTGITGELFF
NA	NA	TRBV2	TRBJ2-5	TGTGCCAGCACTCTCGCGGGTCGAAAGGGAGAGACCCAGTACTTC	CASTLAGRKGETQYF
NA	NA	TRBV18	TRBJ1-3	TGTGCCAGCTCACGGGACGGCGGTCAATATTTT	CASSRDGGQYF
NA	once	TRBV7-2	TRBJ1-1	TGTGCCAGCAGCTTAGGTTCACCGACCGAAGCTTTCTTT	CASSLGSPTEAFF
NA	NA	TRBV5-1	TRBJ2-3	TGCGCCAGCAGCTCGTTGGGACGGAGCACAGATACGCAGTATTTT	CASSSLGRSTDTQYF
TRBD2	NA	TRBV28	TRBJ2-3	TGTGCGGGCGGGGGGGCTGGCACAGATACGCAGTATTTT	CAGGGAGTDTQYF
NA	NA	TRBV6-1	TRBJ1-1	TGTGCCAGCAGCGGTCCGAGGACGAACACTGAAGCTTTCTTT	CASSGPRTNTEAFF
NA	many	TRBV2	TRBJ2-3	TGTGCCAGCAGCCCAACAAGTTTTACGCAGTATTTT	CASSPTSFTQYF
NA	NA	TRBV5-6	TRBJ1-5	TGTGCCAGCAGCTTGACAGGGTTACAACAGCCCCAGCATTTT	CASSLTGLQQPQHF
NA	NA	TRBV7-8	TRBJ1-5	TGTGCCAGCAGCTTACCAGGTCAGCCCCAGCATTTT	CASSLPGQPQHF
NA	once	TRBV7-8	TRBJ1-1	TGTGCCAGCAGCTTAGTACAGGGCAACACTGAAGCTTTCTTT	CASSLVQGNTEAFF
NA	NA	TRBV28	TRBJ2-7	TGTGCCAGCAGTCTCCGATACCTTTCCGAGCAGTACTTC	CASSLRYLSEQYF
NA	few	TRBV5-1	TRBJ2-3	TGCGCCAGCAGCTTGTCCGCCGTACGGACAGATACGCAGTATTTT	CASSLSAVRTDTQYF
TRBD1	NA	TRBV19	TRBJ2-5	TGTGCCAGTAGGCTGACAGGGGATGAAGAGACCCAGTACTTC	CASRLTGDEETQYF
NA	NA	TRBV6-6	TRBJ2-2	TGTGCCAGCAATTACGGCAGGCTCAACACCGGGGAGCTGTTTTTT	CASNYGRLNTGELFF
NA	NA	TRBV18	TRBJ1-2	TGTGCCAGCTCACCACCGGTAGGGAATGGCTACACCTTC	CASSPPVGNGYTF
TRBD1	few	TRBV6-5	TRBJ2-7	TGTGCCAGCAGTTTCCGGGACAGGGGGACCTACGAGCAGTACTTC	CASSFRDRGTYEQYF
NA	NA	TRBV9	TRBJ2-1	TGTGCCAGCAGCGTAGCTGCGTGGGGCCACAATGAGCAGTTCTTC	CASSVAAWGHNEQFF
TRBD2	NA	TRBV6-1	TRBJ2-7	TGTGCCAGCAGTGAAGCTCTTGGGGGGGGAGTCTACGAGCAGTACTTC	CASSEALGGGVYEQYF
NA	few	TRBV27	TRBJ2-7	TGTGCCAGCAGCCCCAGGGTAACCTACGAGCAGTACTTC	CASSPRVTYEQYF
NA	few	TRBV6-4	TRBJ2-5	TGTGCCAGCAGCAACGACATGGGAGAGACCCAGTACTTC	CASSNDMGETQYF
TRBD1	few	TRBV25-1	TRBJ1-1	TGTGCCAGCTCCTCTGAGGGGACAGGGGTCTGGTCTGAAGCTTTCTTT	CASSSEGTGVWSEAFF
NA	once	TRBV6-1	TRBJ2-6	TGTGCCAGCAGTGAATCGGGATTCTCTGGGGCCAACGTCCTGACTTTC	CASSESGFSGANVLTF
NA	NA	TRBV27	TRBJ2-3	TGTGCCAGCAGTTTCCGCGGGCCAGGGCAACGCCGCACAGATACGCAGTATTTT	CASSFRGPGQRRTDTQYF
TRBD2	NA	TRBV5-5	TRBJ2-7	TGTGCCAGCAGCTTGATAGCGGGAGGACCCTACGAGCAGTACTTC	CASSLIAGGPYEQYF
NA	NA	TRBV28	TRBJ2-2	TGTGCCAGCAGTTTATACCAGGCAACCGGGGAGCTGTTTTTT	CASSLYQATGELFF
NA	NA	TRBV10-1	TRBJ2-1	TGCGCCAGCAGTGCGCCCTCCCTATCGCGGATCGATGAGCAGTTCTTC	CASSAPSLSRIDEQFF
NA	NA	TRBV2	TRBJ2-3	TGTGCCAGCGCCCGGGGACCCTTTGTGGATACGCAGTATTTT	CASARGPFVDTQYF
TRBD1	NA	TRBV7-2	TRBJ2-1	TGTGCCAGCAGCAAGCGGACAGGGGGCCCGGGGGACAATGAGCAGTTCTTC	CASSKRTGGPGDNEQFF
TRBD2	NA	TRBV28	TRBJ2-1	TGTGCCAGCGGCCCTGGGGGGACTAGCGCGTACAATGAGCAGTTCTTC	CASGPGGTSAYNEQFF